The table lists the clone carrying this T cell receptor beta chain with a few counts. Its target is unknown. The source of the sample is a study of metastatic and nonmetastatic thyroid tumors. Turning to the study itself: Malignant thyroid and benign thyroid patients provided blood and tumor or nodule tissue whose repertoires were compared.

As processed by the authors: It was from CDR3 differences across clinicopathological groups that a distant-metastasis classifier for papillary thyroid cancer was built. TCRdb re-analyzed the PCR reads through MiXCR. These V and J calls rely on TCRdb rather than the paper's analysis. Among roughly 19,000 clones, approximately 35% were seen once, and the ten largest hold around 25%. Among the patients, none had received any treatment before thyroid surgery. Germline trimming cut 7 bases from V and 3 bases from J; bases unmatched to any gene: 7. Germline CDR1 and CDR2: MNHNS and SASEGT. This CDR3 spans 15 amino acids. Study-level points and caveats: The study reportedly found significantly higher TCR beta diversity in malignant thyroid tumors than benign nodules, in blood and tumor.

The receptor's source is a female donor with papillary thyroid cancer or a benign thyroid nodule (not recorded which). Some clones in this sample may be carry-over from other donors' samples. This chain links TRBV6-1 with TRBJ2-1; 9 bases line up with TRBD1. Source material: tumor tissue. As DNA, the CDR3 is TGTGCCAGCATCGCCGGGACAGGGTACTACAATGAGCAGTTCTTC. This codes for CASIAGTGYYNEQFF.